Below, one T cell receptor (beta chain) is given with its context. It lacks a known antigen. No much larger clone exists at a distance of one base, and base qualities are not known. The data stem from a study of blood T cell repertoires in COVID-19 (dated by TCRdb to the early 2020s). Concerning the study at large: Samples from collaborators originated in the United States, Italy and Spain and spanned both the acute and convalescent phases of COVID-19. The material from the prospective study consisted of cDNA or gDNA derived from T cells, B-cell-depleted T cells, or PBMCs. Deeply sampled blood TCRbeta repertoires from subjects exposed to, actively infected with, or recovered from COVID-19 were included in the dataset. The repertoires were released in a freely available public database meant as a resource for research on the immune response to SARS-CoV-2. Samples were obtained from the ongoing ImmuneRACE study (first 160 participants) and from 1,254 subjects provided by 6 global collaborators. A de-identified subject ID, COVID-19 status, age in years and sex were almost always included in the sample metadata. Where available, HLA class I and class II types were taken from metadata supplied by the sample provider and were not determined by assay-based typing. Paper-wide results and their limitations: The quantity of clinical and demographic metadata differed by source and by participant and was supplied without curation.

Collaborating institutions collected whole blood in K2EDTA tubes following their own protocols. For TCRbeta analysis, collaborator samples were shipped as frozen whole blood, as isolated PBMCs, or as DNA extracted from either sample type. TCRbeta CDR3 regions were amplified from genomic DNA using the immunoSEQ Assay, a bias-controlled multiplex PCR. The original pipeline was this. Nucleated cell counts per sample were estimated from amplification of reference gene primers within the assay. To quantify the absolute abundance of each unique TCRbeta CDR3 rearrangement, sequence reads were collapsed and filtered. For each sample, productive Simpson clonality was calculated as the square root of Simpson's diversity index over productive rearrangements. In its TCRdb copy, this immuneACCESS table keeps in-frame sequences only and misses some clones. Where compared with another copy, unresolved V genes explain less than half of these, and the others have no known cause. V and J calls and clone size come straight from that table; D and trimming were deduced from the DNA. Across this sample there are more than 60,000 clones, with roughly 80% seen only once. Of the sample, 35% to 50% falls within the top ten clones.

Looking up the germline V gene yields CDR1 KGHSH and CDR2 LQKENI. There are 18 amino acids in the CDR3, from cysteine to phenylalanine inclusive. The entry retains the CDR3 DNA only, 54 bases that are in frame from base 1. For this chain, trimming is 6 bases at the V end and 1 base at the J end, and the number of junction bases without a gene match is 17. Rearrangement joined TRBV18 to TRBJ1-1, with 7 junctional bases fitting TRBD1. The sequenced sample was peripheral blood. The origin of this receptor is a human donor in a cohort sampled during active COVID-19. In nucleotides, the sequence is TGTGCCAGCTCCGTGGCCAGGACAGGACAGAAAAAGAACACTGAAGCTTTCTTT. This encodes CASSVARTGQKKNTEAFF.